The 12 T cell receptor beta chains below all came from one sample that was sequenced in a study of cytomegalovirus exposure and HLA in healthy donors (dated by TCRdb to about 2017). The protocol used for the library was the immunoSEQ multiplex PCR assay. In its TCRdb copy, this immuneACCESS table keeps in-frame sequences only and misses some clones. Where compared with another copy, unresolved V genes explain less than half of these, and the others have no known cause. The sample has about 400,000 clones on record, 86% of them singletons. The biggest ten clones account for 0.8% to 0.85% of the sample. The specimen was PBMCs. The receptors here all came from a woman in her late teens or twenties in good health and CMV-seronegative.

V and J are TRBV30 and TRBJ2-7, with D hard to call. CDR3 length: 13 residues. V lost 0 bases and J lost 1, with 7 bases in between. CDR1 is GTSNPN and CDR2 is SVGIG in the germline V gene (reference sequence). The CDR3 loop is CAWSVDKSYEQYF. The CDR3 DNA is TGTGCCTGGAGTGTAGACAAGTCCTACGAGCAGTACTTC.

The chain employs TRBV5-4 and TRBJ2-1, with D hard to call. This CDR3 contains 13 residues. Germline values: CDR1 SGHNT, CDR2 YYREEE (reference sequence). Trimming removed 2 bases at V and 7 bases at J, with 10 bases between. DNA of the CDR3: TGTGCCAGCAGCTTCTCTAGTTTGAATGAGCAGTTCTTC. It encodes CASSFSSLNEQFF.

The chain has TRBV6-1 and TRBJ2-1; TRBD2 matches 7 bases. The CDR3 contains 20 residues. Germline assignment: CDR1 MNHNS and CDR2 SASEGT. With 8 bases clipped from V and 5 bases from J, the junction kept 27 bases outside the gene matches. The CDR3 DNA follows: TGTGCCAGCCGTGGGACCGCTGGCTTAGCGGGTCTTCAAGGGGACAATGAGCAGTTCTTC. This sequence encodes CASRGTAGLAGLQGDNEQFF.

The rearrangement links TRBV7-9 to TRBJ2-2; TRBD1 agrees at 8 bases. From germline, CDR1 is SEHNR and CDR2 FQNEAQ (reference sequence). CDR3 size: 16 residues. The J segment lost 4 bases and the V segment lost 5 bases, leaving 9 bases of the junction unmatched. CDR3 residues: CASSPLDRALTGELFF. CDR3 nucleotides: TGTGCCAGCAGCCCGTTGGACAGGGCTCTCACCGGGGAGCTGTTTTTT.

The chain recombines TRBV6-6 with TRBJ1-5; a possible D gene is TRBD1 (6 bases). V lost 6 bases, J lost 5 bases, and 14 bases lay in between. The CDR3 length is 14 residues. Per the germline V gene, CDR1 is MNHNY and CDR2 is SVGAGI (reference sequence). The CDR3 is CASSLNRDYQPQHF. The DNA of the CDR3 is TGTGCCAGCAGCCTAAACAGGGATTATCAGCCCCAGCATTTT.

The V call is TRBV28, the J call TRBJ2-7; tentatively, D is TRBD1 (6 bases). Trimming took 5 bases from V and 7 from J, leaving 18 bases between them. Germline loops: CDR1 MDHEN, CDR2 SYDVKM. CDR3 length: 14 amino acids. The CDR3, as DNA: TGTGCCAGCAGTACTATTCGACAGGTAGAGGAGCAGTACTTC. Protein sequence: CASSTIRQVEEQYF.

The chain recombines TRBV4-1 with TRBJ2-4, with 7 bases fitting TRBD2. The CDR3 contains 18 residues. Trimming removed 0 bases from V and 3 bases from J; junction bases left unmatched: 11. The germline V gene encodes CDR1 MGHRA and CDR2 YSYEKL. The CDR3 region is CASSQDPAGGNVKNIQYF. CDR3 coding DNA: TGCGCCAGCAGCCAAGATCCCGCCGGGGGGAATGTCAAAAACATTCAGTACTTC.

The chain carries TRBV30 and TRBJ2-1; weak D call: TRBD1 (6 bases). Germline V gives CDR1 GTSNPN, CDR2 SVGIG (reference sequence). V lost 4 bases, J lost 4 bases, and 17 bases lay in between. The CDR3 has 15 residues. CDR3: CAWTNDRRMYNEQFF. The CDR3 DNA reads TGTGCCTGGACCAATGACAGGAGGATGTACAATGAGCAGTTCTTC.

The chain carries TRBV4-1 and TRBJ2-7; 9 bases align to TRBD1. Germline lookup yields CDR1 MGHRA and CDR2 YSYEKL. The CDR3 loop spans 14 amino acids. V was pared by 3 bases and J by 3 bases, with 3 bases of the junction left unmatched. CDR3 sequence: CASSQTGGIYEQYF. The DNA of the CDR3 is TGCGCCAGCAGCCAGACAGGGGGTATCTACGAGCAGTACTTC.

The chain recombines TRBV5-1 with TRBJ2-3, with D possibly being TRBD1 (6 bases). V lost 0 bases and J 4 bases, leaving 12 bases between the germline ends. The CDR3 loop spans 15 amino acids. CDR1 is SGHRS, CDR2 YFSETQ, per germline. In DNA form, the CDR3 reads TGCGCCAGCAGCTTGGGGGACACGCTAGCAGATACGCAGTATTTT. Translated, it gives CASSLGDTLADTQYF.

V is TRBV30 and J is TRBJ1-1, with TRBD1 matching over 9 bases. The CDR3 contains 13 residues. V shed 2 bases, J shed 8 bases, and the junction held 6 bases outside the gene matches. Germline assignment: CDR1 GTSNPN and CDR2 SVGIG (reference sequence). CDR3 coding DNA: TGTGCCTGGAGTTCACAGGGGGCAGCCGAAGCTTTCTTT. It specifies CAWSSQGAAEAFF. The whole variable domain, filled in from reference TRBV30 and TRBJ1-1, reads SQTIHQWPATLVQPVGSPLSLECTVEGTSNPNLYWYRQAAGRGLQLLFYSVGIGQISSEVPQNLSASRPQDRQFILSSKKLLLSDSGFYLCAWSSQGAAEAFFGQGTRLTVV.

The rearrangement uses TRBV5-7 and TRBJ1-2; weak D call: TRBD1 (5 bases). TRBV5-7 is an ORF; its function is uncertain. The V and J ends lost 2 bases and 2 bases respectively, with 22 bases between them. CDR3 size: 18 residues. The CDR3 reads CASSFSTVSGIQNYGYTF. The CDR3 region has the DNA TGTGCCAGCAGCTTTAGTACGGTATCAGGGATCCAAAACTATGGCTACACCTTC.